The rows below give T cell receptor beta chains drawn from one sample of a study of blood T cell repertoires in COVID-19. The protocol was immunoSEQ multiplex PCR, while the TCRdb copy is restricted to in-frame clones and leaves out a portion. Among approximately 270,000 clones, approximately 83% were seen once, and the ten largest hold over 1.5%. Sequenced: PBMCs or T cells enriched from blood (not recorded which). The source is a woman aged 45 to 65 who had recovered from COVID-19. CDR3s include the opening cysteine and the closing phenylalanine or tryptophan. D genes are given only for firm matches. Only part of the rows carry a size: once, few, many, or a class if the clone is expanded.

TRBV5-1	-	TRBJ2-5	-	TGCGCCAGCAGCTTGGAGCTCACCCAAGAGACCCAGTACTTC	CASSLELTQETQYF
TRBV19	-	TRBJ1-5	TRBD1	TGTGCCAGTAGTGAGCGGACAGGGCGCGGGCCCCAGCATTTT	CASSERTGRGPQHF
TRBV28	once	TRBJ2-1	TRBD1	TGTGCCAGCAGTTTGCCCGGGACAGCCTACAATGAGCAGTTCTTC	CASSLPGTAYNEQFF
TRBV4-1	once	TRBJ2-7	TRBD2	TGCGCCAGCAGCCAGGGAGCGGGAGATAAATATTACGAGCAGTACTTC	CASSQGAGDKYYEQYF
TRBV4-2	few	TRBJ2-2	TRBD2	TGTGCCAGCAGTCCTTTAGCCGGGACTAGCGACACCGGGGAGCTGTTTTTT	CASSPLAGTSDTGELFF
TRBV5-1	-	TRBJ2-7	TRBD1	TGCGCCAGCAGACCTGGACAGGGTTCCTACGAGCAGTACTTC	CASRPGQGSYEQYF
TRBV3-1/TRBV3-2	-	TRBJ2-5	-	TGTGCCAGCAGCCAAAACCGACAGCAAGAGACCCAGTACTTC	CASSQNRQQETQYF
TRBV18	-	TRBJ2-5	-	TGTGCCAGCTCACCACAGCAACAGGGAGAGACCCAGTACTTC	CASSPQQQGETQYF
TRBV18	-	TRBJ2-7	-	TGTGCCAGCTCACCAATGGCAGGCTACGAGCAGTACTTC	CASSPMAGYEQYF
TRBV9	few	TRBJ2-1	TRBD2	TGTGCCAGCAGCGTAGCTACCGGGAGGGAGTTCCATGAGCAGTTCTTC	CASSVATGREFHEQFF
TRBV27	-	TRBJ1-2	TRBD1	TGTGCCAGCAGGATGAATACTGGGACAGCCTACTATGGCTACACCTTC	CASRMNTGTAYYGYTF
TRBV3-1/TRBV3-2	-	TRBJ1-2	TRBD1	TGTGCCAGCAGCCACAGGGACAGGGGGGGGTATGGCTACACCTTC	CASSHRDRGGYGYTF
TRBV7-9	-	TRBJ2-7	TRBD2	TGTGCCAGCAGCGCCCGGACTAGCGGGAGCCACGAGCAGTACTTC	CASSARTSGSHEQYF
TRBV5-4	-	TRBJ2-7	TRBD1	TGTGCCAGCAGCTTATTCCGTGGGACAGAAGACTACGAGCAGTACTTC	CASSLFRGTEDYEQYF
TRBV15	once	TRBJ2-3	TRBD2	TGTGCCACCAGTCGCACCCCACTGCGGGAGGGGGATACGCAGTATTTT	CATSRTPLREGDTQYF
TRBV5-1	-	TRBJ2-7	-	TGCGCCAGCAGCTTTCGTCAGGCCTACGAGCAGTACTTC	CASSFRQAYEQYF
TRBV2	once	TRBJ2-3	TRBD2	TGTGCCAGCAGTGCCCCCTATAGCGGGAGAAGCACAGATACGCAGTATTTT	CASSAPYSGRSTDTQYF
TRBV12-5	-	TRBJ1-4	TRBD1	TGTGCTAGTGGTTTGGGACAGGGGGCTAGGGAAAAACTGTTTTTT	CASGLGQGAREKLFF
TRBV28	-	TRBJ1-2	-	TGTGCCAGCAGGGACAGCAACTATGGCTACACCTTC	CASRDSNYGYTF
TRBV27	-	TRBJ2-1	TRBD2	TGTGCCAGCAGTCCCTTAGCGGGATCCTACAATGAGCAGTTCTTC	CASSPLAGSYNEQFF
TRBV6-5	-	TRBJ2-5	-	TGTGCCAGCAGCCAAAACCCGGGAGAGACCCAGTACTTC	CASSQNPGETQYF
TRBV20-1	-	TRBJ2-7	TRBD2	TGCAGTGCAAGTTCTAGCGGGAGGGCCTACGAGCAGTACTTC	CSASSSGRAYEQYF
TRBV4-2	-	TRBJ2-7	TRBD2	TGTGCCAGCAGCCAAGACCAAGCGGGAGGTTGGAACGAGCAGTACTTC	CASSQDQAGGWNEQYF
TRBV6-1	-	TRBJ2-5	TRBD2	TGTGCCAGCAGTGAAAGAGCGGGAGTTGAGACCCAGTACTTC	CASSERAGVETQYF
TRBV24-1	-	TRBJ1-2	-	TGTGCCACCAGCGACTCCGGGACATCTGGCTACACCTTC	CATSDSGTSGYTF
TRBV9	-	TRBJ2-7	TRBD1	TGTGCCAGCAGCTTGGGACAGGGGGCCTACGAGCAGTACTTC	CASSLGQGAYEQYF
TRBV7-9	-	TRBJ2-7	TRBD1	TGTGCCAGCAGCTTAGACAGGGGCGCAGACGAGCAGTACTTC	CASSLDRGADEQYF
TRBV28	once	TRBJ1-4	-	TGTGCCAGCAGTTTCTATCCCTTAGACAGCTACGGGGGATGGGAACTGTTTTTT	CASSFYPLDSYGGWELFF
TRBV19	-	TRBJ1-1	-	TGTGCCAGTCAAGTGGGAGGGGCTGGGAACACTGAAGCTTTCTTT	CASQVGGAGNTEAFF
TRBV7-9	-	TRBJ2-1	TRBD1	TGTGCCAGCAGAGGACAGGCCAATGAGCAGTTCTTC	CASRGQANEQFF
TRBV7-9	once	TRBJ1-2	TRBD1	TGTGCCAGCAGCTTAGGACAGGGTTGGTTTGGCTACACCTTC	CASSLGQGWFGYTF
TRBV27	few	TRBJ1-1	-	TGTGCCAGCAGTTTAGTAAGAACAGGGCGGGTCACTGAAGCTTTCTTT	CASSLVRTGRVTEAFF
TRBV11-3	-	TRBJ2-1	-	TGTGCCAGCGGGAGGGGGTCCTACAATGAGCAGTTCTTC	CASGRGSYNEQFF
TRBV28	-	TRBJ1-5	TRBD1	TGTGCCAGCAGTTTCGGGACAGGGACTCAGCCCCAGCATTTT	CASSFGTGTQPQHF
TRBV24-1	-	TRBJ2-1	-	TGTGCCACCAGTTCCTCTACCCCGCCGGTCAATGAGCAGTTCTTC	CATSSSTPPVNEQFF
TRBV5-1	-	TRBJ1-2	TRBD1	TGCGCCAGCAGCTTGGGCCAGGGGGCCTATGGCTACACCTTC	CASSLGQGAYGYTF
TRBV7-9	-	TRBJ1-5	TRBD1	TGTGCCAGCAGCGCTACAGGGGTATTCAATCAGCCCCAGCATTTT	CASSATGVFNQPQHF
TRBV19	-	TRBJ2-5	TRBD2	TGTGCCAGTAGTACTAGCGGGAGGGCCGGGGAGACCCAGTACTTC	CASSTSGRAGETQYF
TRBV2	-	TRBJ1-6	-	TGTGCCAGCAGTGGACGGGAGAATACACCCCTCCACTTT	CASSGRENTPLHF
TRBV5-1	-	TRBJ2-5	-	TGCGCCAGCAGCTTGGGCCTAAGCGAGGCAGAGACCCAGTACTTC	CASSLGLSEAETQYF
TRBV5-1	-	TRBJ2-7	TRBD2	TGCGCCAGCAGCGTGACTAGCGGATCCTACGAGCAGTACTTC	CASSVTSGSYEQYF
TRBV7-8	-	TRBJ1-5	-	TGTGCCAGCAGCTTAGGAGAGGGTCAGCCCCAGCATTTT	CASSLGEGQPQHF
TRBV19	few	TRBJ2-2	-	TGTGCCAGTGAAGATGGCGGGATGAACACCGGGGAGCTGTTTTTT	CASEDGGMNTGELFF
TRBV7-9	-	TRBJ1-1	-	TGTGCCAGCACCTCCTTGGGGCCTGAAGCTTTCTTT	CASTSLGPEAFF
TRBV4-1	-	TRBJ2-1	TRBD2	TGCGCCAGCAGCCAAGATACTAGCGGCCTTCAGTTCTTC	CASSQDTSGLQFF
TRBV28	-	TRBJ2-5	TRBD1	TGTGCTGTGGACAGGCAAGAGACCCAGTACTTC	CAVDRQETQYF
TRBV19	-	TRBJ2-7	-	TGTGCCAGTAGTCCACGGACTACCTACGAGCAGTACTTC	CASSPRTTYEQYF
TRBV7-9	-	TRBJ1-1	-	TGTGCCAGCAGTACAGCTGAAGCTTTCTTT	CASSTAEAFF
TRBV18	-	TRBJ1-3	-	TGTGCCAGCTCACACGGACAGACCTCTGGAAACACCATATATTTT	CASSHGQTSGNTIYF
TRBV19	-	TRBJ1-5	TRBD1	TGTGCCAGTAGCGGACAGGGTGTGGTGCAGCCCCAGCATTTT	CASSGQGVVQPQHF
TRBV24-1	-	TRBJ2-1	-	TGTGCCACCAGTGATTTTGGGACAGGGCGATTTAGCGGGAGTGCATACAATGAGCAGTTCTTC	CATSDFGTGRFSGSAYNEQFF
TRBV27	-	TRBJ2-1	-	TGTGCCAGCAGTTTCTCTAATGAGCAGTTCTTC	CASSFSNEQFF
TRBV7-8	-	TRBJ2-7	-	TGTGCCAGCAGCCCCGGACTAAGCGGGTTAACCTACGAGCAGTACTTC	CASSPGLSGLTYEQYF
TRBV6-5	-	TRBJ1-6	-	TGTGCCAGCAGTTACGGAGGGCTTAATTCACCCCTCCACTTT	CASSYGGLNSPLHF